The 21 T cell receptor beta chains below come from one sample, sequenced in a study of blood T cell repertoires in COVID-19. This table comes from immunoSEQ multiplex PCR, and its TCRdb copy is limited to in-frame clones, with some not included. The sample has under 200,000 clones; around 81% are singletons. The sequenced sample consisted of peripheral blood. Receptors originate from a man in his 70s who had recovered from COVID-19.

The CDR3 DNA reads TGTGCCAGAACAGGGGGGGCTTACGAGCAGTACTTC. Translated: CARTGGAYEQYF. The rearrangement uses TRBV21-1 and TRBJ2-7; TRBD1, the D gene given by the table, was not confirmed from the DNA. TRBV21-1 is a pseudogene locus. The CDR3 runs 12 residues.

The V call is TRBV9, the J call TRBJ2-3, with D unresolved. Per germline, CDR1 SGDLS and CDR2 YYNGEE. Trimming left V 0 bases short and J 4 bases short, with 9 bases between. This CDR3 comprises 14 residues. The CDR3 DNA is TGTGCCAGCAGCGTAGACAGTTGGGCAGATACGCAGTATTTT. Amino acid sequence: CASSVDSWADTQYF.

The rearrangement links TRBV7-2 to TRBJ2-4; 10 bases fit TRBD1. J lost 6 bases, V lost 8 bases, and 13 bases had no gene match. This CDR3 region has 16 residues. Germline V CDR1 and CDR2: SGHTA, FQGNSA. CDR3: CASSSDRGARRNIQYF. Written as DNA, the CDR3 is TGTGCCAGCTCATCGGACAGGGGGGCACGGAGAAACATTCAGTACTTC.

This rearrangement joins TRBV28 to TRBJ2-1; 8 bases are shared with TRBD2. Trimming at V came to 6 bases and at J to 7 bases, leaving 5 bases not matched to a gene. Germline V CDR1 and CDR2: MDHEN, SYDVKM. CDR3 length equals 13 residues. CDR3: CASSPRGGNEQFF. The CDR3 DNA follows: TGTGCCAGCAGCCCCCGGGGGGGGAATGAGCAGTTCTTC.

The CDR3 is CAISSIAGTSGSRSYNEQFF. For the CDR3, the DNA is TGTGCCATCAGTAGCATCGCCGGGACTAGCGGGAGTCGTTCCTACAATGAGCAGTTCTTC. This chain joins TRBV10-3 and TRBJ2-1, with 14 positions matching TRBD2. The junction had 13 bases not matched to a gene; V was cut back by 5 bases and J by 1 base. The CDR3 consists of 20 residues. CDR1 ENHRY and CDR2 SYGVKD come from the germline V gene.

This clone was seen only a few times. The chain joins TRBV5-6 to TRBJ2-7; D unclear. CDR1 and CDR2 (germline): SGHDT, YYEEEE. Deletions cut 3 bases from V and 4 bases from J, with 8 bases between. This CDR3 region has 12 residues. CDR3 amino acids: CASSSTLYEQYF. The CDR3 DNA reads TGTGCCAGCAGCTCCACTCTATACGAGCAGTACTTC.

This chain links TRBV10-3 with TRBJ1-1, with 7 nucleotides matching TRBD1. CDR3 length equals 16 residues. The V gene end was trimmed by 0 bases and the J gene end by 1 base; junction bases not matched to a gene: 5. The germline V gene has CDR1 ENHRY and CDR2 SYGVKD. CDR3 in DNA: TGTGCCATCAGTGAGTCTCCGGGACAGCCGAACACTGAAGCTTTCTTT. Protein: CAISESPGQPNTEAFF.

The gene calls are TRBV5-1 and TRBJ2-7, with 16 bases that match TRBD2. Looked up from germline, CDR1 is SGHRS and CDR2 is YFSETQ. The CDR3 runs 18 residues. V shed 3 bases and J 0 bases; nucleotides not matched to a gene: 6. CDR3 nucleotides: TGCGCCAGCAGCTCGCAGGGGACTAGCGGGAGGGCCTCCTACGAGCAGTACTTC. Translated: CASSSQGTSGRASYEQYF.

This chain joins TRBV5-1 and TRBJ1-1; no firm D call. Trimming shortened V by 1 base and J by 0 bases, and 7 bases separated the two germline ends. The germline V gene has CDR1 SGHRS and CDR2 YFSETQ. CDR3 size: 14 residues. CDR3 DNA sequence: TGCGCCAGCAGCTTGCAGGTAATGAACACTGAAGCTTTCTTT. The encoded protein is CASSLQVMNTEAFF.

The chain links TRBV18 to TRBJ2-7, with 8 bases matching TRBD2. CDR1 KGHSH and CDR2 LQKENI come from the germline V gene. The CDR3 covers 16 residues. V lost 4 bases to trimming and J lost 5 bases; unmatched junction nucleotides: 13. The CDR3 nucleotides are TGTGCCAGCTCACGGGTGGTAGCGGGACCCCTGGACGAGCAGTACTTC. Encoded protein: CASSRVVAGPLDEQYF.

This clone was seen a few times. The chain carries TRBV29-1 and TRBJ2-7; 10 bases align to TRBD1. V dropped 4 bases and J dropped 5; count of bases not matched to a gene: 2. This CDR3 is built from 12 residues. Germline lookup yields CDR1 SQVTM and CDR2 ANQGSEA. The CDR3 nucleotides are TGCAGCGTTGGGACAGGGGGTAACGAGCAGTACTTC. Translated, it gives CSVGTGGNEQYF.

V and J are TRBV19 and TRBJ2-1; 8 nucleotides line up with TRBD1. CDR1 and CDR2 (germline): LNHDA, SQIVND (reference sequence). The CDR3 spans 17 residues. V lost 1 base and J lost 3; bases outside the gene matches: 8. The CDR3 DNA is TGTGCCAGTAGTATAGGTCGCGGACAGGGAGGCTACAATGAGCAGTTCTTC. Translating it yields CASSIGRGQGGYNEQFF.

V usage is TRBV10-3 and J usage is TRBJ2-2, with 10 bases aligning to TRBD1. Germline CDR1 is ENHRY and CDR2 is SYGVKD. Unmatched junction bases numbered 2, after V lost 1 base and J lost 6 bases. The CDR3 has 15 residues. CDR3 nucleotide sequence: TGTGCCATCAGTGAGTGGGACAGGGGATCCGGGGAGCTGTTTTTT. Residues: CAISEWDRGSGELFF.

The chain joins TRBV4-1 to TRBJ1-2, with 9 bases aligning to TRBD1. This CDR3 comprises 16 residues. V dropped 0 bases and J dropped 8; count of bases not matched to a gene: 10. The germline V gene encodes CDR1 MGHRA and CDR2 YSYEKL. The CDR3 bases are TGCGCCAGCAGCCAAGATACGTCCGGGACAGGGCGAGGCTACACCTTC. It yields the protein CASSQDTSGTGRGYTF.

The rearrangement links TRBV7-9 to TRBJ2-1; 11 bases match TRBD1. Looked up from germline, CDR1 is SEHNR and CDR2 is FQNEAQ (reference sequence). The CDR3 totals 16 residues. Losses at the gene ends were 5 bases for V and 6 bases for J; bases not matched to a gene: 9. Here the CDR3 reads CASSPMDRGLTNEQFF. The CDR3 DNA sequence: TGTGCCAGCAGCCCCATGGACAGGGGGCTCACCAATGAGCAGTTCTTC.

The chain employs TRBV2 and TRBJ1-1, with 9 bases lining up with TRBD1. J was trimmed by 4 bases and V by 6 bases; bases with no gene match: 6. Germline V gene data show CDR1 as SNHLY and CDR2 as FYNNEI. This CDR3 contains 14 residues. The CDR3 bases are TGTGCCAGCAGGACACAGGGGGCGGGCACTGAAGCTTTCTTT. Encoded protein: CASRTQGAGTEAFF.

The CDR3 loop is CASNVRGSPLHF. CDR3 bases: TGTGCCAGTAATGTTCGAGGTTCACCCCTCCACTTT. This chain uses TRBV19 with TRBJ1-6; D uncertain. This CDR3 comprises 12 residues. The V gene lost 7 bases and the J gene lost 9 bases, with 10 bases spanning the gap. Germline V CDR1 and CDR2: LNHDA, SQIVND (reference sequence).

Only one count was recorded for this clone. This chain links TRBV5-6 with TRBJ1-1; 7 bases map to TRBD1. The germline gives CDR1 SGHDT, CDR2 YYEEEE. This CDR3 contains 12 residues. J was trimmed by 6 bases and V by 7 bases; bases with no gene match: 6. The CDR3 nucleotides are TGTGCCAGCGAGGGACAGTTGTCTGAAGCTTTCTTT. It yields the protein CASEGQLSEAFF.

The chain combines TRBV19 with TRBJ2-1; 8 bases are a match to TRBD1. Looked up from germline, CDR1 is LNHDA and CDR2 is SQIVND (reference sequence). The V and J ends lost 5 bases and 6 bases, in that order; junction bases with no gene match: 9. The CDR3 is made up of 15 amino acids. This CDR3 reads CASSSQTGTGNEQFF. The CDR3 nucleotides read TGTGCCAGTAGTTCACAAACGGGGACAGGCAATGAGCAGTTCTTC.

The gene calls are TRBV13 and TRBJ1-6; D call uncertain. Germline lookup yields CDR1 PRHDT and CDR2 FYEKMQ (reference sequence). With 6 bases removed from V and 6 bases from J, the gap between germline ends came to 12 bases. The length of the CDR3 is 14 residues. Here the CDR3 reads CASSGGHANSPLHF. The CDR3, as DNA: TGTGCCAGCAGTGGAGGGCACGCTAATTCACCCCTCCACTTT.

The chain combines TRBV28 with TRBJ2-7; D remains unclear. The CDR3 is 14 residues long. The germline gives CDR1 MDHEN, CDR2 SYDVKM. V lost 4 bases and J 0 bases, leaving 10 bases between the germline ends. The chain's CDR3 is CASSSWAYSYEQYF. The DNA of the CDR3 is TGTGCCAGCAGTTCCTGGGCATACTCCTACGAGCAGTACTTC.